This record looks at one T cell receptor (beta chain) sequence and its context. Its antigen is not identified. CDR3 size: 15 residues. Germline lookup yields CDR1 MDHEN and CDR2 SYDVKM. V shed 5 bases and J shed 1 base, with 14 bases lying between them. Through a sample-barcoded 5' primer and a J-beta primer mix, a second PCR was run for roughly 6 to 11 cycles. Every single cDNA molecule received a tag from a template-switch adaptor with 12 random nucleotides. TCRdb analysed the 5' RACE reads with MiXCR anew, one entry per CDR3 protein. The data contain about 830,000 distinct CDR3 sequences, 58% of them singletons. The data are from a study of blood T cells in healthy people across ages. In the study overall: There was about one barcoded beta molecule captured by template switching per two T cells.

Study conclusions and caveats: More naive CD4+ cells and higher diversity were found in long-lived than in aged donors. As age increased, TCR beta diversity per million T cells fell in a roughly linear fashion.

Sequences were obtained from blood. The rearrangement links TRBV28 to TRBJ1-1; D is perhaps TRBD1 (5 bases). The clonotype comes from a man aged 25-45 years in good health. The CDR3 is CASSQDGAANTEAFF. The CDR3 nucleotides read TGTGCCAGCAGTCAGGATGGGGCGGCGAACACTGAAGCTTTCTTT.